These 10 T cell receptor beta chains were all obtained from the same sample, sequenced in a study of healthy donors' naive CD4 and CD8 T cells. Each TCR library used approximately 500 ng of total RNA and a linear amplification protocol. TCRdb re-analysed the reads in MiXCR, keeping a single row per CDR3 protein. Of 200,000 or so distinct CDR3 sequences in the sample, under 85% were seen once. Sequencing was done on a sample of naive CD4+ and CD8+ T cells sorted from blood, pooled from several donors. The receptor set was obtained from a pool of human donors in good health; the sample pools cells from several healthy donors.

V gene TRBV6-5 combines with J gene TRBJ1-5; 8 bases match TRBD1. There are 14 residues in the CDR3. The V gene's germline CDR1 is MNHEY and CDR2 SVGAGI. V lost 4 bases, J lost 6 bases, and 5 bases stayed unmatched. This CDR3 reads CASSSWTGSQPQHF. CDR3 nucleotide sequence: TGTGCCAGCAGTTCCTGGACAGGGAGTCAGCCCCAGCATTTT.

The CDR3 nucleotides read TGTGCCAGCAGGCCGAGGGGGCGCGGGTACGAGCAGTACTTC. It yields the protein CASRPRGRGYEQYF. J is TRBJ2-7 and V is TRBV11-2, with 7 bases fitting TRBD1. Germline trimming cut 6 bases from V and 4 bases from J; bases unmatched to any gene: 9. CDR3 length equals 14 residues. Germline V lookup: CDR1 SGHAT, CDR2 FQNNGV.

In its sample, this clonotype was seen a few times. This sequence joins TRBV30 and TRBJ2-7, with D possibly being TRBD2 (6 bases). The CDR3 runs to 14 residues. Germline CDR1 is GTSNPN and CDR2 is SVGIG (reference sequence). The V end lost 2 bases, the J end lost 2 bases, and 13 bases lay between the germline ends. The CDR3 coding sequence is TGTGCCTGGAGTTTGACTAGTTCGACCTACGAGCAGTACTTC. It translates to CAWSLTSSTYEQYF.

The chain couples TRBV4-2 to TRBJ2-3; D remains ambiguous. The CDR3 loop spans 13 amino acids. V was pared by 2 bases and J by 5 bases, with 8 bases between. The germline V gene encodes CDR1 LGHNA and CDR2 YNFKEQ. The CDR3 loop is CASSQPDGDTQYF. Written as DNA, the CDR3 is TGTGCCAGCAGCCAACCGGACGGAGATACGCAGTATTTT.

The V gene is TRBV5-5, the J gene TRBJ2-1; TRBD2 matches at 7 bases. Germline trimming cut 4 bases from V and 5 bases from J; bases unmatched to any gene: 9. Per the germline V gene, CDR1 is SGHKS and CDR2 is YYEKEE (reference sequence). This CDR3 comprises 15 residues. This chain's CDR3 is CASSTVSGGHNEQFF. Written as DNA, the CDR3 is TGTGCCAGCAGCACTGTCTCGGGAGGACACAATGAGCAGTTCTTC.

The chain recombines TRBV27 with TRBJ1-2; 10 bases line up with TRBD1. Germline values: CDR1 MNHEY, CDR2 SMNVEV (reference sequence). V shed 5 bases, J shed 6 bases, and the junction held 6 bases outside the gene matches. This CDR3 region has 14 residues. The CDR3 loop reads CASSPRTGGDGYTF. The CDR3 coding sequence is TGTGCCAGCAGTCCTAGGACAGGGGGAGATGGCTACACCTTC.

This sequence joins TRBV29-1 and TRBJ1-3, with D unclear. Germline loops: CDR1 SQVTM, CDR2 ANQGSEA. V dropped 4 bases and J dropped 1 base, with 5 bases sitting between them. The CDR3 length is 12 residues. CDR3: CSVVPSGNTIYF. For the CDR3, the DNA is TGCAGCGTTGTTCCGTCTGGAAACACCATATATTTT.

V is TRBV6-1 and J is TRBJ1-6; D not certain. V gave up 8 bases and J gave up 0 bases, with 20 bases separating them. The CDR3 length is 18 residues. Per the germline V gene, CDR1 is MNHNS and CDR2 is SASEGT. The CDR3 loop is CASWATSSRYSYNSPLHF. Written as DNA, the CDR3 is TGTGCCAGCTGGGCCACTTCCTCTCGGTACTCCTATAATTCACCCCTCCACTTT.

This clonotype has just a few counts. This chain uses TRBV7-9 with TRBJ2-1; D uncertain. V was trimmed by 3 bases and J by 4 bases, leaving 7 bases between them. The germline V gene encodes CDR1 SEHNR and CDR2 FQNEAQ (reference sequence). The CDR3 length is 13 residues. The CDR3 reads CASSFDGYNEQFF. DNA for the CDR3: TGTGCCAGCAGCTTTGACGGATACAATGAGCAGTTCTTC.

V is TRBV5-5 and J is TRBJ2-5; D remains unclear. The germline CDR1 and CDR2 sequences are SGHKS and YYEKEE (reference sequence). V was pared by 0 bases and J by 5 bases, with 11 bases between. The CDR3 spans 14 residues. CDR3 bases: TGTGCCAGCAGCTTGGCTCGCAGTCGGGAGACCCAGTACTTC. It is translated as CASSLARSRETQYF.